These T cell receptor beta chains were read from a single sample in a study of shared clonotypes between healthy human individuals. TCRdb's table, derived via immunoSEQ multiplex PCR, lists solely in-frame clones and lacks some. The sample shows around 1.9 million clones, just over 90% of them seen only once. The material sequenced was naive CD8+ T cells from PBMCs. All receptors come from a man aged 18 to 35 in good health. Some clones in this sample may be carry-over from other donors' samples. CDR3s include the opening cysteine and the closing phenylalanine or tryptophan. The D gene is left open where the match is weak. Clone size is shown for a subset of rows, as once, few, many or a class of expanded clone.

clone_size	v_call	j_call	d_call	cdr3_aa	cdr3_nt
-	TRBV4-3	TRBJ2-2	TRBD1	CASSQVRQGAWNGELFF	TGCGCCAGCAGCCAAGTAAGACAGGGGGCTTGGAACGGGGAGCTGTTTTTT
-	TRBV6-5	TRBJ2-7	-	CASSYEEGAAYEQYF	TGTGCCAGCAGTTACGAGGAGGGGGCGGCCTACGAGCAGTACTTC
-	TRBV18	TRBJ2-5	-	CASSPGQETQYF	TGTGCCAGCTCACCAGGCCAAGAGACCCAGTACTTC
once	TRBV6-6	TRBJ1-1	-	CASMGVGTEAFF	TGTGCCAGCATGGGTGTAGGGACTGAAGCTTTCTTT
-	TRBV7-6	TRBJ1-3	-	CASSYLSPGVSSGNTIYF	TGTGCCAGCAGCTACTTGTCTCCAGGGGTTAGCTCTGGAAACACCATATATTTT
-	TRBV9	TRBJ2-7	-	CASSVSPVASYEQYF	TGTGCCAGCAGCGTATCGCCGGTGGCTTCCTACGAGCAGTACTTC
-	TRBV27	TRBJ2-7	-	CASGSSSYEQYF	TGTGCATCGGGCAGCAGCTCCTACGAGCAGTACTTC
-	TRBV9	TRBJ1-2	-	CASSPRTANYGYTF	TGTGCCAGCAGCCCCCGGACAGCTAACTATGGCTACACCTTC
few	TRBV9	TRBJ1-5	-	CASSVGHSQPQHF	TGTGCCAGCAGCGTAGGCCATAGTCAGCCCCAGCATTTT
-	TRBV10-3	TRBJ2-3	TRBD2	CAISDPEGLAGVEVSTDTQYF	TGTGCCATCAGTGACCCCGAAGGACTAGCGGGAGTGGAGGTTAGCACAGATACGCAGTATTTT
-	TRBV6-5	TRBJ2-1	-	CASSYSDWTEQFF	TGTGCCAGCAGTTATTCGGATTGGACAGAGCAGTTCTTC
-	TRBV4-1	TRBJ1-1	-	CASSQMGLANTEAFF	TGCGCCAGCAGCCAGATGGGACTGGCGAACACTGAAGCTTTCTTT
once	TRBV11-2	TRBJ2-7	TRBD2	CASSLGGLSEQYF	TGTGCCAGCAGCTTGGGGGGGTTAAGCGAGCAGTACTTC
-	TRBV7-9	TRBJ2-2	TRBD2	CASSPVVAGPMNTGELFF	TGTGCCAGCAGCCCGGTTGTAGCGGGACCTATGAACACCGGGGAGCTGTTTTTT
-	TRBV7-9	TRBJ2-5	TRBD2	CASSFYRFSGRALVTQYF	TGTGCCAGCAGCTTTTACCGATTTAGCGGGAGGGCCCTAGTGACCCAGTACTTC
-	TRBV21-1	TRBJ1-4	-	CARTGNRDSPSTLFF	TGTGCCAGGACTGGAAATCGGGACAGCCCTAGTACCCTGTTTTTT
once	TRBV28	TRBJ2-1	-	CASSSQGEYNEQFF	TGTGCCAGCAGTTCTCAAGGGGAGTACAATGAGCAGTTCTTC
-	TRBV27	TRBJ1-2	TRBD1	CASSNRDSRYGYTF	TGTGCCAGCAGCAATCGGGACAGCCGCTATGGCTACACCTTC
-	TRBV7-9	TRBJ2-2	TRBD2	CASSLLAGGTGELFF	TGTGCCAGCAGCTTACTAGCGGGAGGCACCGGGGAGCTGTTTTTT
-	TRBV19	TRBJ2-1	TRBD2	CASIGGLAWDNEQFF	TGTGCCAGTATCGGAGGACTAGCATGGGACAATGAGCAGTTCTTC
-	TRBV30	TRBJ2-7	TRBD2	CAWRTRAGSSYEQYF	TGTGCCTGGAGAACCCGAGCGGGGAGCTCCTACGAGCAGTACTTC
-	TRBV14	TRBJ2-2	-	CASSQEITGANTGELFF	TGTGCCAGCAGCCAGGAAATTACGGGGGCAAACACCGGGGAGCTGTTTTTT
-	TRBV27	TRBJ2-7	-	CASSLGIFPLYEQYF	TGTGCCAGCAGTCTCGGGATCTTTCCCCTCTACGAGCAGTACTTC
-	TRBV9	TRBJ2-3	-	CASSANSYRTDTQYF	TGTGCCAGCAGCGCCAATAGCTATCGCACAGATACGCAGTATTTT